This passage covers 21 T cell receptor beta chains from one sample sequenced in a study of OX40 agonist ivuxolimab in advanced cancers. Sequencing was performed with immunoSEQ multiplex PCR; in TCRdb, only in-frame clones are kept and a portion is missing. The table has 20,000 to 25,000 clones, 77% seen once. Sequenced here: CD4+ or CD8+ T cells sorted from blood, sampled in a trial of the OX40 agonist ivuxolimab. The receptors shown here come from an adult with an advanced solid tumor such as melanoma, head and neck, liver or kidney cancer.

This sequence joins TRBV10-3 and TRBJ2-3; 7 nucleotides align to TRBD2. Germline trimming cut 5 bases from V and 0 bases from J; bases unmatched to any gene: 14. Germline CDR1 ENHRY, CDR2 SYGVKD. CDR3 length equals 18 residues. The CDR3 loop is CAISPITQSGVSTDTQYF. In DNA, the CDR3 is TGTGCCATCAGTCCAATCACGCAAAGCGGGGTTAGCACAGATACGCAGTATTTT.

The CDR3 nucleotides read TGTGCCAGCAGCTTAACACCAGGCTGGGATAGCTCCTATAATTCACCCCTCCACTTT. Translation gives CASSLTPGWDSSYNSPLHF. The chain couples TRBV7-2 to TRBJ1-6; D gene uncertain. Germline V CDR1 and CDR2: SGHTA, FQGNSA. The CDR3 sequence is 19 residues long. V was shortened by 2 bases and J by 0 bases, with 17 bases between the two germline ends.

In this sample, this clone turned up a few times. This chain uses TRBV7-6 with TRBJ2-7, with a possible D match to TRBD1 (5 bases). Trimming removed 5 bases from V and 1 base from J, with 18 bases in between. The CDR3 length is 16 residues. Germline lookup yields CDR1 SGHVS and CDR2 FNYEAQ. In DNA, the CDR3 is TGTGCCAGCAGCGATTCCCTAGGTAGGGGTTCCTACGAGCAGTACTTC. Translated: CASSDSLGRGSYEQYF.

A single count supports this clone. The DNA for the CDR3 is TGTGCCAGCAGCTTGTTGGGGGGAAATGAGCAGTTCTTC. Its protein is CASSLLGGNEQFF. This sequence joins TRBV5-4 and TRBJ2-1; D perhaps matches TRBD2 (6 bases). This CDR3 has 13 amino acids. The V end was cut by 1 base, the J end by 7 bases, with 9 bases between. CDR1 is SGHNT and CDR2 is YYREEE in the germline V gene (reference sequence). The variable domain in full, with the rest retrieved from reference TRBV5-4 and TRBJ2-1, is ETGVTQSPTHLIKTRGQQVTLRCSSQSGHNTVSWYQQALGQGPQFIFQYYREEENGRGNFPPRFSGLQFPNYSSELNVNALELDDSALYLCASSLLGGNEQFFGPGTRLTVL.

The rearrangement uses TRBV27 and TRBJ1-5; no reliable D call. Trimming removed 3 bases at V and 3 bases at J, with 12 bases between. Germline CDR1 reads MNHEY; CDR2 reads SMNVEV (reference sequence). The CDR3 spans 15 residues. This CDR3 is CASSFSGSTNQPQHF. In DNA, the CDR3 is TGTGCCAGCAGTTTTTCCGGGTCGACCAATCAGCCCCAGCATTTT.

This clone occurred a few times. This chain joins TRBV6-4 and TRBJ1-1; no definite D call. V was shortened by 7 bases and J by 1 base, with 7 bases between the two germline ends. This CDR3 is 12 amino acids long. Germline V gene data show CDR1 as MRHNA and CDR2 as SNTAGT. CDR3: CASIGRNTEAFF. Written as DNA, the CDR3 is TGTGCCAGCATTGGCAGGAACACTGAAGCTTTCTTT.

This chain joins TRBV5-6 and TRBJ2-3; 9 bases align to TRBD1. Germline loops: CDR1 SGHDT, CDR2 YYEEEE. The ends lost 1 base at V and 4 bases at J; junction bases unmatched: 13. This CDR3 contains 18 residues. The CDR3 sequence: CASSLWYGTGFEADTQYF. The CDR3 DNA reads TGTGCCAGCAGCTTGTGGTACGGGACAGGGTTTGAGGCAGATACGCAGTATTTT. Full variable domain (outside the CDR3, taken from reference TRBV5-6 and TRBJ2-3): DAGVTQSPTHLIKTRGQQVTLRCSPKSGHDTVSWYQQALGQGPQFIFQYYEEEERQRGNFPDRFSGHQFPNYSSELNVNALLLGDSALYLCASSLWYGTGFEADTQYFGPGTRLTVL.

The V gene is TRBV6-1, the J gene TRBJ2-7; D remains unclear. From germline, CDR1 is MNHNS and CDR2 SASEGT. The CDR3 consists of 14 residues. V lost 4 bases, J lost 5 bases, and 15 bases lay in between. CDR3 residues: CASSVDFSRDEQYF. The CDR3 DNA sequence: TGTGCCAGCAGTGTTGATTTCAGTCGCGACGAGCAGTACTTC.

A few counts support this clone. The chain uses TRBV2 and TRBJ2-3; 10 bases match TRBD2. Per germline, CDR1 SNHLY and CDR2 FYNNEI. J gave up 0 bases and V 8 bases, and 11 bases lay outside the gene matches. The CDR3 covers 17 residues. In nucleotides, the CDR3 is TGTGCCAGCGCCGGACTAGCGGACTCCACTAGCACAGATACGCAGTATTTT. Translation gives CASAGLADSTSTDTQYF.

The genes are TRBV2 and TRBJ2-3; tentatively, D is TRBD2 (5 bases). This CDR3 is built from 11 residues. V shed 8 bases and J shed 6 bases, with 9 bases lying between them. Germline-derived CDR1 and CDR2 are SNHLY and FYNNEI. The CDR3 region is CASPRGDTQYF. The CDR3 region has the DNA TGTGCCAGCCCTCGGGGTGATACGCAGTATTTT.

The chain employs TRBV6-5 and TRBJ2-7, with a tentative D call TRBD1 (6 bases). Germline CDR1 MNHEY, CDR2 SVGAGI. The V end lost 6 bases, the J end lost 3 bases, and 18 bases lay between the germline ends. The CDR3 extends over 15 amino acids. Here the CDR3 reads CASSAQGRSGYEQYF. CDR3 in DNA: TGTGCCAGCAGCGCACAGGGTCGGAGCGGCTACGAGCAGTACTTC.

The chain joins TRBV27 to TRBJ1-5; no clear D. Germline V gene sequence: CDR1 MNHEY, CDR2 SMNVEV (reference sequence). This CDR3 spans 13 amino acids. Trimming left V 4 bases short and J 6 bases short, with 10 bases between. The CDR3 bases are TGTGCCAGCAGTTCGACTCCGCCTCAGCCCCAGCATTTT. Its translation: CASSSTPPQPQHF.

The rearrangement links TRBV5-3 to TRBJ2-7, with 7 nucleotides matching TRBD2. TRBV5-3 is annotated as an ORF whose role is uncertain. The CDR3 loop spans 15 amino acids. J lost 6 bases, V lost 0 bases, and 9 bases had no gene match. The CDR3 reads CARSLDAGEGFEQYF. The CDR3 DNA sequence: TGTGCCAGAAGCTTGGATGCGGGGGAAGGGTTCGAGCAGTACTTC.

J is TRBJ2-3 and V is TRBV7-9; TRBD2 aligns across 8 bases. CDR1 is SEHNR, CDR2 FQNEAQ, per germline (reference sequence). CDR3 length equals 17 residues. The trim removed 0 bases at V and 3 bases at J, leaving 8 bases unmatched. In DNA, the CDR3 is TGTGCCAGCAGCTTAGCGTTCGGCGGGGGGAAGACAGATACGCAGTATTTT. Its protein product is CASSLAFGGGKTDTQYF.

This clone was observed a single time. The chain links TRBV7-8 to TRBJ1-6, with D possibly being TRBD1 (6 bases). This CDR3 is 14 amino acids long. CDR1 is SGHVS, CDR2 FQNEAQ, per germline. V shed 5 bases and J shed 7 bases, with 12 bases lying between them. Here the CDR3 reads CASSPGHINSPLHF. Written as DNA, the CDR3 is TGTGCCAGCAGCCCGGGACATATAAATTCACCCCTCCACTTT.

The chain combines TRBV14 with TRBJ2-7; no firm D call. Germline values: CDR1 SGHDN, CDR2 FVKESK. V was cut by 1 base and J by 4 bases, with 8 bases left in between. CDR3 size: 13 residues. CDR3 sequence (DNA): TGTGCCAGCAGCCAAGCCCCACGTTACGAGCAGTACTTC. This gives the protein CASSQAPRYEQYF.

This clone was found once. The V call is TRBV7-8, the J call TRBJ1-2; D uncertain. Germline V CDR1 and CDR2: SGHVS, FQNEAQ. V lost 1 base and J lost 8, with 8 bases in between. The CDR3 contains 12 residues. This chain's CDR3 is CASSLGGWGYTF. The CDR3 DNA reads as TGTGCCAGCAGCTTAGGAGGCTGGGGCTACACCTTC.

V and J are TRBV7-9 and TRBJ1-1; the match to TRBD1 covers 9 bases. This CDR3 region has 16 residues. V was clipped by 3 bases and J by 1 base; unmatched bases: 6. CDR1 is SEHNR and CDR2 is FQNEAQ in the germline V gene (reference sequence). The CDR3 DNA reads TGTGCCAGCAGCTTCCCGGGACAGGGTAGGAACACTGAAGCTTTCTTT. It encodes CASSFPGQGRNTEAFF.

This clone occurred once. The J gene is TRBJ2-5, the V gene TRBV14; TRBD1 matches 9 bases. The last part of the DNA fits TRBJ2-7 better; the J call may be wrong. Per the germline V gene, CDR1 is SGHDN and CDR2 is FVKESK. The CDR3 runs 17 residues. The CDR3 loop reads CASSQLYDRGGYYEQYF. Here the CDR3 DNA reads TGTGCCAGCAGCCAGCTGTACGACAGGGGGGGATACTACGAGCAGTACTTC.

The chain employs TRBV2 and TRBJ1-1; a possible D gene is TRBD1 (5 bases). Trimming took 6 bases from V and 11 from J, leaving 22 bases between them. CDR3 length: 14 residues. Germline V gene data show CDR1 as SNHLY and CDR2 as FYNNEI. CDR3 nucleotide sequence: TGTGCCAGCAGACTGGGGGACCAAATAACCGTGGCTTTCTTT. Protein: CASRLGDQITVAFF.

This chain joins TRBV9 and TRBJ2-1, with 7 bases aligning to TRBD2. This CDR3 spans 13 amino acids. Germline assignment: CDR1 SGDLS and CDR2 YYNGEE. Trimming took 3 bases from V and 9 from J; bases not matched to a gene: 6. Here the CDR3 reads CASSGEGSGEQFF. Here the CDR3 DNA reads TGTGCCAGCAGCGGGGAGGGTTCGGGTGAGCAGTTCTTC. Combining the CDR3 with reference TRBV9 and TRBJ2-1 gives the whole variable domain DSGVTQTPKHLITATGQRVTLRCSPRSGDLSVYWYQQSLDQGLQFLIQYYNGEERAKGNILERFSAQQFPDLHSELNLSSLELGDSALYFCASSGEGSGEQFFGPGTRLTVL.